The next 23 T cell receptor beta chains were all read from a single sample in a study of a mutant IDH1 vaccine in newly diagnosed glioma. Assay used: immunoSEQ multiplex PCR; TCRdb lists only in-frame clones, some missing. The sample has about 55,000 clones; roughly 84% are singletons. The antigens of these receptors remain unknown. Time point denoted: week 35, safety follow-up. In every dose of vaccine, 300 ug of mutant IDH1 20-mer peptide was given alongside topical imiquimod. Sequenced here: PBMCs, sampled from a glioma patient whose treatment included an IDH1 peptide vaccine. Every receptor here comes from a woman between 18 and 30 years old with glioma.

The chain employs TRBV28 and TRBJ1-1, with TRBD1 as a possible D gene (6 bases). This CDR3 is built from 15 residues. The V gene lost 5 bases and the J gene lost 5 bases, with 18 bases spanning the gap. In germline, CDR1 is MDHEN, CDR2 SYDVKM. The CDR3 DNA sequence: TGTGCCAGCAGTCCCCCCACGGGGGGGCGGACTGAAGCTTTCTTT. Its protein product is CASSPPTGGRTEAFF. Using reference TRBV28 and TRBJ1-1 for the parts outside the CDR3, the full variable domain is DVKVTQSSRYLVKRTGEKVFLECVQDMDHENMFWYRQDPGLGLRLIYFSYDVKMKEKGDIPEGYSVSREKKERFSLILESASTNQTSMYLCASSPPTGGRTEAFFGQGTRLTVV.

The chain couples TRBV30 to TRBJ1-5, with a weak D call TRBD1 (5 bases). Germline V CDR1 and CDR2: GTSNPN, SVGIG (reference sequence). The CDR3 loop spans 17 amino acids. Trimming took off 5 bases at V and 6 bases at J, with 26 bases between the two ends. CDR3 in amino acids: CAWGSTREPSPAQPQHF. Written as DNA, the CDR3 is TGTGCCTGGGGTTCGACCAGGGAGCCCAGCCCCGCTCAGCCCCAGCATTTT.

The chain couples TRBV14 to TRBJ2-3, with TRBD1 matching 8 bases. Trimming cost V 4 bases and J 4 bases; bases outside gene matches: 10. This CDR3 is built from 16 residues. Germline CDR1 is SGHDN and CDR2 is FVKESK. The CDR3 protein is CASSPDRVSPADTQYF. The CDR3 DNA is TGTGCCAGCAGCCCGGACAGGGTCTCCCCCGCAGATACGCAGTATTTT. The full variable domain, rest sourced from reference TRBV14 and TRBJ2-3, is EAGVTQFPSHSVIEKGQTVTLRCDPISGHDNLYWYRRVMGKEIKFLLHFVKESKQDESGMPNNRFLAERTGGTYSTLKVQPAELEDSGVYFCASSPDRVSPADTQYFGPGTRLTVL.

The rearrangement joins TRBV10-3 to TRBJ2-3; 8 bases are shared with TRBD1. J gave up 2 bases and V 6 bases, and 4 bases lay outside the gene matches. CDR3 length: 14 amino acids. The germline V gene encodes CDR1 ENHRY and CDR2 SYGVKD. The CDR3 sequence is CAIRRTGNTDTQYF. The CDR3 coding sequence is TGTGCCATCAGAAGGACAGGGAACACAGATACGCAGTATTTT.

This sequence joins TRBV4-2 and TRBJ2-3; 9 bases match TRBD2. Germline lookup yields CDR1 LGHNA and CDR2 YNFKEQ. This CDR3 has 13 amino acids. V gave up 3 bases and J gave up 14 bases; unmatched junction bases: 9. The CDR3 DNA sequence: TGTGCCAGCAGCCAGACGCCTAGCGGGGATCGGTATTTT. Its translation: CASSQTPSGDRYF.

The CDR3 here is CATGAAGGVYEQYF. CDR3 sequence (DNA): TGTGCGACAGGGGCCGCTGGGGGGGTCTACGAGCAGTACTTC. The V gene is TRBV7-6, the J gene TRBJ2-7; D perhaps matches TRBD1 (8 bases). This CDR3 is 14 amino acids long. Germline V gene data show CDR1 as SGHVS and CDR2 as FNYEAQ.

The CDR3: CASSLENPSREQYF. CDR3 nucleotide sequence: TGCGCCAGCAGCTTGGAGAACCCGTCGAGGGAGCAGTACTTC. V and J are TRBV5-1 and TRBJ2-7; no definite D call. The V gene lost 0 bases and the J gene lost 7 bases, with 14 bases spanning the gap. The CDR3 is made up of 14 amino acids. Germline loops: CDR1 SGHRS, CDR2 YFSETQ. The complete variable domain, with remaining parts taken from reference TRBV5-1 and TRBJ2-7, reads KAGVTQTPRYLIKTRGQQVTLSCSPISGHRSVSWYQQTPGQGLQFLFEYFSETQRNKGNFPGRFSGRQFSNSRSEMNVSTLELGDSALYLCASSLENPSREQYFGPGTRLTVT.

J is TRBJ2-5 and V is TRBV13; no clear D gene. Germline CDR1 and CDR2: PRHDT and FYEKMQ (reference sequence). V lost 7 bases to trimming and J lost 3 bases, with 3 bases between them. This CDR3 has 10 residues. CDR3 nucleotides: TGTGCCAGCAACGAAGAGACCCAGTACTTC. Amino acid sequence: CASNEETQYF.

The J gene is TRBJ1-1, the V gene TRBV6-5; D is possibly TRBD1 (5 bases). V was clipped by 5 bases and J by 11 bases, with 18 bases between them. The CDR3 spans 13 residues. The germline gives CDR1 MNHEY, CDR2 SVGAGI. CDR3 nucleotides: TGTGCCAGCAGTCAAGACAGCTATACGAGGGCTTTCTTT. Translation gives CASSQDSYTRAFF.

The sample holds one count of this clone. CDR3: CASSTTTGYGGAEAFF. The CDR3 region has the DNA TGCGCCAGCAGCACCACGACAGGCTATGGGGGGGCTGAAGCTTTCTTT. The rearrangement joins TRBV5-1 to TRBJ1-1; maybe TRBD1 (6 bases). Trimming left V 4 bases short and J 6 bases short, with 22 bases between. The germline V gene encodes CDR1 SGHRS and CDR2 YFSETQ. The CDR3 contains 16 residues.

The CDR3 loop is CSVDGQGLSEQYF. The CDR3, as DNA: TGCAGCGTTGACGGGCAGGGGTTATCCGAGCAGTACTTC. The chain joins TRBV29-1 to TRBJ2-7; a weak D match, TRBD1 (6 bases). V lost 3 bases, J lost 6 bases, and 15 bases lay in between. The CDR3 runs to 13 residues. Germline V gene lookup returns CDR1 SQVTM and CDR2 ANQGSEA.

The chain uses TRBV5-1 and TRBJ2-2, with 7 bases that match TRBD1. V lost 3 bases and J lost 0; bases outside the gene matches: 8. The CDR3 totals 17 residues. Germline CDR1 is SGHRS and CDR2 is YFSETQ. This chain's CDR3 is CASSSTTQGTNTGELFF. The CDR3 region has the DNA TGCGCCAGCAGCTCTACGACACAGGGGACGAACACCGGGGAGCTGTTTTTT.

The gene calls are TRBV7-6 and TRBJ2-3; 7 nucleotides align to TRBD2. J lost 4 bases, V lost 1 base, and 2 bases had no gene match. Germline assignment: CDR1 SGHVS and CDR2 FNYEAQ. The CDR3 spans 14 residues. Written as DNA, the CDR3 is TGTGCCAGCAGCTTAGGTGGGGGGGCAGATACGCAGTATTTT. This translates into CASSLGGGADTQYF.

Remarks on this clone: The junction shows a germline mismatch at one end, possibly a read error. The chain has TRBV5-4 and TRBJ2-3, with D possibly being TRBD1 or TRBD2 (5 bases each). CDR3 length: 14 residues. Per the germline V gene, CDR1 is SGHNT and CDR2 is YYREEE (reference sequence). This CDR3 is CASSLLVGADTQYF. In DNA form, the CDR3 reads TGTGCTAGCAGCCTACTAGTAGGGGCAGATACGCAGTATTTT.

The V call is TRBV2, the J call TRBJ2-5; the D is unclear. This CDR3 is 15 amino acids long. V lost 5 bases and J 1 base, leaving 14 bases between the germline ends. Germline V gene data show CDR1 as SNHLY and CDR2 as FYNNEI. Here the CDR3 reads CASSPGGRSQETQYF. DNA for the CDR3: TGTGCCAGCAGTCCAGGCGGTAGGAGCCAAGAGACCCAGTACTTC.

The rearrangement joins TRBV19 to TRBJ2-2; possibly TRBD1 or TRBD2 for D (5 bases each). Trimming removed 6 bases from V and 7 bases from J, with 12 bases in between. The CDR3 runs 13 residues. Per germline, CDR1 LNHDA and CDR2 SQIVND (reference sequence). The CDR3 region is CASRTKGVGELFF. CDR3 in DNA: TGTGCCAGTAGGACTAAAGGGGTCGGGGAGCTGTTTTTT.

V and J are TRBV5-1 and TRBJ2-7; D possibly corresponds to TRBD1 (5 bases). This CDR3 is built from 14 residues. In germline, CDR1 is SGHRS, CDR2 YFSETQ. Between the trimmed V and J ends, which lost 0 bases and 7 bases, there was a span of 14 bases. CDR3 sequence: CASSLGQGLGEQYF. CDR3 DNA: TGCGCCAGCAGCTTGGGGCAGGGTTTGGGTGAGCAGTACTTC.

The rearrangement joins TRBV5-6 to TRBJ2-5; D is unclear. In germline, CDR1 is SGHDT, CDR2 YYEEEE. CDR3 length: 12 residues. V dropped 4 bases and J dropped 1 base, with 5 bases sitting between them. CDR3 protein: CASSRLQETQYF. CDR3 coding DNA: TGTGCCAGCAGCCGGCTCCAAGAGACCCAGTACTTC.

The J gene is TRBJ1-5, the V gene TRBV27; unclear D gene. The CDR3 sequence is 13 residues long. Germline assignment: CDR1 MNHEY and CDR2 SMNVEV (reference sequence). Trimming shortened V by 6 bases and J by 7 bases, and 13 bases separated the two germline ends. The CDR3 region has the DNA TGTGCCAGCAGACTCAATAGAGGCCAGCCCCAGCATTTT. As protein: CASRLNRGQPQHF.

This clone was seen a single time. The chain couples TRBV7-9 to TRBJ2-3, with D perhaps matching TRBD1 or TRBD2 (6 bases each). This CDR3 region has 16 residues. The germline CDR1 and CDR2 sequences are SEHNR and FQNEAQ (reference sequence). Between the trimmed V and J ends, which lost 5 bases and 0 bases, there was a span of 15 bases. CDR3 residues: CASSAWGDKSTDTQYF. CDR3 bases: TGTGCCAGCAGCGCATGGGGGGACAAGAGCACAGATACGCAGTATTTT.

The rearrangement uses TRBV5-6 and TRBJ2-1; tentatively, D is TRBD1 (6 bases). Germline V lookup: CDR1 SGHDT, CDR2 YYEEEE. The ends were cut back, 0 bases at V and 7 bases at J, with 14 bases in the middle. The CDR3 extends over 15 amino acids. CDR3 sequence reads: CASSLVPGARNEQFF. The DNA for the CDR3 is TGTGCCAGCAGCTTGGTCCCAGGGGCTCGGAATGAGCAGTTCTTC.

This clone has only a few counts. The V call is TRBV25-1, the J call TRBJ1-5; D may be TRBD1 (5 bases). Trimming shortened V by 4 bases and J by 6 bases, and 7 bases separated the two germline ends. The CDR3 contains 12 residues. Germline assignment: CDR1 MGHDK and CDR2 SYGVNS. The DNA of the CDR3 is TGTGCCAGCAGTGGGGGGGGTCAGCCCCAGCATTTT. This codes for CASSGGGQPQHF.

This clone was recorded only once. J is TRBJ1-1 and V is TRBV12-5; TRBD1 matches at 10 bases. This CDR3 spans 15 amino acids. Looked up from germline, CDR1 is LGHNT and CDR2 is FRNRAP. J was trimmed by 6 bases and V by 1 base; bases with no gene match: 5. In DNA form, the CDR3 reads TGTGCTAGTGGTTTGGCCTTGACAGGGGGCCCTGAAGCTTTCTTT. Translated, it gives CASGLALTGGPEAFF.